The 23 T cell receptor beta chains in this list originate from one sample, sequenced in a study of T cell repertoires in aging, cancer and after chemotherapy. Peripheral blood genomic DNA, not sorted cells or RNA, was the template. A mixed TRB-A/B primer pool amplified rearranged TRB by multiplex touch-down PCR. Each CDR3 protein is one row after TCRdb ran MiXCR on the multiplex PCR reads. The sample yields some 3,100 distinct CDR3 sequences, 35% seen once. Input material: blood. These receptors all stem from a human donor with a solid tumor.

In its sample, this clonotype ranks as medium-sized. The chain uses TRBV7-6 and TRBJ2-3; D may be TRBD2 (6 bases). The germline V gene encodes CDR1 SGHVS and CDR2 FNYEAQ. The V and J ends lost 5 bases and 2 bases respectively, with 8 bases between them. There are 13 residues in the CDR3. CDR3 region: CASSPDYTDTQYF. The CDR3 DNA reads as TGTGCCAGCAGCCCGGACTACACAGATACGCAGTATTTT.

Of note for this clonotype: This sequence may be a read error, since a much larger clone differs from it by one base. The gene calls are TRBV29-1 and TRBJ2-1; TRBD1 or TRBD2 may be the D gene (6 bases each). CDR1 is SQVTM, CDR2 ANQGSEA, per germline. V gave up 7 bases and J gave up 10 bases, with 23 bases separating them. This CDR3 is 14 amino acids long. CDR3 amino acids: CSASGGTIYDEQFF. DNA of the CDR3: TGCAGCGCCTCAGGCGGGACAATTTATGACGAGCAGTTCTTC.

By proportion, this clonotype is medium-sized. The chain joins TRBV11-1 to TRBJ2-7, with 9 bases lining up with TRBD2. Germline V gene sequence: CDR1 SGHAT, CDR2 FQDESV (reference sequence). With 6 bases clipped from V and 3 bases from J, the junction kept 9 bases outside the gene matches. This CDR3 has 15 amino acids. CDR3 sequence reads: CASSRGGAKLYEQYF. The CDR3 DNA sequence: TGTGCCAGCAGTCGCGGGGGGGCGAAACTCTACGAGCAGTACTTC.

The chain couples TRBV6-6 to TRBJ1-5, with a tentative D call TRBD1 (5 bases). There are 17 residues in the CDR3. Germline V gene data show CDR1 as MNHNY and CDR2 as SVGAGI (reference sequence). Trimming removed 6 bases at V and 4 bases at J, with 22 bases between. This chain's CDR3 is CASSHHRNKNTNQPQHF. CDR3 nucleotide sequence: TGTGCCAGCAGCCATCACAGGAACAAAAACACAAATCAGCCCCAGCATTTT.

The V gene is TRBV7-2, the J gene TRBJ2-3; 8 nucleotides align to TRBD1. Germline trimming cut 6 bases from V and 1 base from J; bases unmatched to any gene: 0. CDR3 length: 13 residues. The germline V gene has CDR1 SGHTA and CDR2 FQGNSA. Here the CDR3 DNA reads TGTGCCAGCAGGACAGGGGGCACAGATACGCAGTATTTT. Its protein product is CASRTGGTDTQYF.

Written as DNA, the CDR3 is TGTGCCAGTAGTATCAGGGGGCCTACCTACGAGCAGTACTTC. Its translation: CASSIRGPTYEQYF. The J gene is TRBJ2-7, the V gene TRBV19; 8 positions agree with TRBD1. The germline gives CDR1 LNHDA, CDR2 SQIVND (reference sequence). V dropped 3 bases and J dropped 2; count of bases not matched to a gene: 3. The CDR3 is 14 residues long.

This clonotype came up once. The CDR3 coding sequence is TGTGCCAGCAGTTACATGGGGGATTTACCCCTCCACTTT. Its translation is CASSYMGDLPLHF. The chain combines TRBV6-2 or TRBV6-3 with TRBJ1-6, with D possibly being TRBD1 (5 bases). The CDR3 spans 13 residues. CDR1 is MNHEY and CDR2 is SVGEGT in the germline V gene. Trimming shortened V by 2 bases and J by 12 bases, and 11 bases separated the two germline ends.

This clonotype was seen a few times. V usage is TRBV6-5 and J usage is TRBJ1-4; D is ambiguous. V gave up 8 bases and J gave up 0 bases, with 19 bases separating them. Germline CDR1 reads MNHEY; CDR2 reads SVGAGI. CDR3 length: 17 amino acids. CDR3 coding DNA: TGTGCCAGCCGGCGGGCCCAAAGAGGTACAACTAATGAAAAACTGTTTTTT. Its protein product is CASRRAQRGTTNEKLFF.

A few counts support this clonotype. The rearrangement uses TRBV19 and TRBJ2-5, with D perhaps TRBD1 or TRBD2 (5 bases each). CDR1 is LNHDA, CDR2 SQIVND, per germline (reference sequence). Between the trimmed V and J ends, which lost 4 bases and 5 bases, there was a span of 17 bases. The CDR3 spans 15 residues. The CDR3: CASSSTVGVHETQYF. CDR3 sequence (DNA): TGTGCCAGTAGTAGCACGGTGGGGGTTCACGAGACCCAGTACTTC.

This clonotype qualifies as medium-sized. The J gene is TRBJ2-3, the V gene TRBV6-1; tentatively, D is TRBD2 (5 bases). CDR3 length equals 14 residues. The germline CDR1 and CDR2 sequences are MNHNS and SASEGT. V lost 10 bases and J lost 3, with 17 bases in between. CDR3 residues: CAILGLGLTDTQYF. CDR3 sequence (DNA): TGTGCCATATTAGGACTGGGTCTTACAGATACGCAGTATTTT.

This clonotype came up a few times. The chain is built from TRBV15 and TRBJ2-2, with a weak D call TRBD2 (5 bases). There are 16 residues in the CDR3. Trimming pared 1 base from V and 5 bases from J, leaving 14 bases between. Germline V gene sequence: CDR1 LNHNV, CDR2 YYDKDF (reference sequence). DNA for the CDR3: TGTGCCACCAGCAGAGTAGAGGGCAGATATACCGGGGAGCTGTTTTTT. Residues: CATSRVEGRYTGELFF.

The CDR3 protein is CASSFENYGYTF. In nucleotides, the CDR3 is TGTGCCAGCAGCTTCGAGAACTATGGCTACACCTTC. The V call is TRBV11-1, the J call TRBJ1-2; D is unresolved. The CDR3 has 12 amino acids. The germline CDR1 and CDR2 sequences are SGHAT and FQDESV (reference sequence). The germline V and J ends were trimmed by 3 bases and 2 bases, with 4 bases remaining between them.

This clonotype is a singleton in its sample. At one end the junction does not follow the germline gene, possibly because of a read error. The chain combines TRBV5-4 with TRBJ2-7, with 8 bases lining up with TRBD1. CDR3 length: 17 amino acids. Germline V CDR1 and CDR2: SGHNT, YYREEE (reference sequence). CDR3 sequence reads: CASSLGLGQGGVYEQYF. CDR3 DNA: TGCGCCAGCAGCTTGGGGTTAGGACAGGGTGGAGTATACGAGCAGTACTTC. Full variable domain (rest looked up from reference TRBV5-4 and TRBJ2-7): ETGVTQSPTHLIKTRGQQVTLRCSSQSGHNTVSWYQQALGQGPQFIFQYYREEENGRGNFPPRFSGLQFPNYSSELNVNALELDDSALYLCASSLGLGQGGVYEQYFGPGTRLTVT.

The chain combines TRBV19 with TRBJ2-1, with 11 nucleotides matching TRBD2. V was clipped by 4 bases and J by 3 bases; unmatched bases: 5. The germline V gene has CDR1 LNHDA and CDR2 SQIVND (reference sequence). The CDR3 is 16 amino acids. CDR3 amino acids: CASSSPLAGGYNEQFF. For the CDR3, the DNA is TGTGCCAGTAGTAGTCCGCTAGCGGGAGGCTACAATGAGCAGTTCTTC.

Concerning this clonotype: This may be a read error, as it is one base from a much larger clone. Because the CDR3 is missing its conserved closing phenylalanine or tryptophan, this is likely a read error. This chain joins TRBV29-1 and TRBJ2-7; no definite D call. With 4 bases removed from V and 4 bases from J, the gap between germline ends came to 11 bases. Germline CDR1 is SQVTM and CDR2 is ANQGSEA. CDR3 length equals 12 residues. DNA for the CDR3: TGCAGCGTTGGTGACGGACCGTACGAGCAGTACCTC. Translation: CSVGDGPYEQYL.

The chain joins TRBV6-6 to TRBJ2-7, with TRBD2 identical over 11 bases. Germline assignment: CDR1 MNHNY and CDR2 SVGAGI (reference sequence). The CDR3 has 15 residues. J was trimmed by 6 bases and V by 6 bases; bases with no gene match: 10. The CDR3 is CASRTLAGVSAEQYF. The CDR3 bases are TGTGCCAGCAGGACACTAGCGGGAGTATCGGCCGAGCAGTACTTC.

The chain carries TRBV27 and TRBJ1-1, with TRBD1 as a possible D gene (5 bases). V shed 3 bases and J shed 1 base, with 15 bases lying between them. CDR3 length: 16 residues. CDR1 is MNHEY and CDR2 is SMNVEV in the germline V gene (reference sequence). CDR3 sequence reads: CASSFSVGATNTEAFF. The CDR3 bases are TGTGCCAGCAGTTTCTCTGTCGGGGCTACGAACACTGAAGCTTTCTTT.

In DNA, the CDR3 is TGTGCCAGCAGGATAGGACAGGGGTTGGGCGAGCAGTACTTC. Translation: CASRIGQGLGEQYF. This chain connects TRBV5-4 to TRBJ2-7, with 9 bases lining up with TRBD1. The CDR3 spans 14 residues. Trimming removed 5 bases from V and 6 bases from J; junction bases left unmatched: 9. The V gene's germline CDR1 is SGHNT and CDR2 YYREEE (reference sequence).

The rearrangement uses TRBV6-5 and TRBJ1-6, with D maybe TRBD1 (5 bases). The CDR3 is 17 residues long. In germline, CDR1 is MNHEY, CDR2 SVGAGI. V dropped 0 bases and J dropped 7 bases, with 16 bases sitting between them. CDR3 protein: CASSYSSSGTANSPLHF. The DNA of the CDR3 is TGTGCCAGCAGTTACTCGAGTTCGGGGACGGCCAATTCACCCCTCCACTTT.

This chain links TRBV18 with TRBJ2-3; tentative D call: TRBD2 (6 bases). Germline V gives CDR1 KGHSH, CDR2 LQKENI. The V and J ends lost 3 bases and 2 bases respectively, with 18 bases between them. CDR3 size: 17 residues. As DNA, the CDR3 is TGTGCCAGCTCACCCTTCGGGAGCGGAGGATCCACAGATACGCAGTATTTT. It is translated as CASSPFGSGGSTDTQYF.

By proportion, this clonotype is medium-sized. The rearrangement uses TRBV6-5 and TRBJ2-7, with D unresolved. CDR1 MNHEY and CDR2 SVGAGI come from the germline V gene. Trimming took 3 bases from V and 7 from J, leaving 7 bases between them. The CDR3 runs 11 residues. CDR3 DNA sequence: TGTGCCAGCAGTTATGAAAGGGAGCAGTACTTC. Its translation: CASSYEREQYF.

This clonotype is deemed medium-sized. The rearrangement uses TRBV6-5 and TRBJ2-7; TRBD2 is a possible D gene (6 bases). Trimming shortened V by 7 bases and J by 4 bases, and 8 bases separated the two germline ends. The germline CDR1 and CDR2 sequences are MNHEY and SVGAGI. The CDR3 covers 11 residues. This chain's CDR3 is CASTRGYEQYF. CDR3 nucleotide sequence: TGTGCCAGCACCCGGGGGTACGAGCAGTACTTC.

V and J are TRBV6-2 or TRBV6-3 and TRBJ1-1, with 8 bases lining up with TRBD1. V lost 9 bases to trimming and J lost 5 bases; unmatched junction nucleotides: 5. Looked up from germline, CDR1 is MNHEY and CDR2 is SVGEGT. The CDR3 contains 12 residues. This chain's CDR3 is CASMTGDTEAFF. The CDR3 DNA reads as TGTGCCAGTATGACAGGGGATACTGAAGCTTTCTTT.